This TCR beta chain is drawn from a study of blood T cell repertoires in COVID-19. At the level of the study: The United States, Italy and Spain were the sources of the acute and convalescent COVID-19 samples. The analysed material was cDNA or gDNA that came from T cells, B-cell-depleted T cells, or PBMCs.

Germline values: CDR1 SGHRS, CDR2 YFSETQ. The CDR3 runs 15 residues. V was shortened by 0 bases and J by 4 bases, with 11 bases between the two germline ends. Under the authors' procedure: Quantification of nucleated cells was approximated via reference gene primer amplification. Assay: immunoSEQ multiplex PCR; the TCRdb copy retains only in-frame clones and omits some. The DNA gave D and trimming, while V, J and clone size come from that table. This sample yields some 220,000 clones, of which around four fifths are seen a single time; over 5.5% belongs to the top ten. The sequencing input was peripheral blood. The chain employs TRBV5-1 and TRBJ1-5; no clear D. The TCR was taken from a woman aged 55-70 years with active or convalescent COVID-19. The CDR3 is CASSLGTGYNQPQHF. The CDR3, as DNA: TGCGCCAGCAGCTTGGGGACGGGGTATAATCAGCCCCAGCATTTT.